Presented here are 30 T cell receptor beta chains from one specimen sequenced in a study of PD-1 blockade in classical Hodgkin lymphoma. The data were produced by immunoSEQ multiplex PCR, yet TCRdb's version contains in-frame clones alone and is incomplete. The sample lists approximately 26,000 clones; roughly two thirds were seen once. Relapse after autologous stem cell transplantation occurred in every patient, and brentuximab vedotin exposure varied. The sequencing here drew on peripheral blood mononuclear cells (PBMCs), taken at baseline. These receptors all come from a human donor with classical Hodgkin lymphoma.

This clone came up once. The chain links TRBV15 to TRBJ2-7; TRBD2 might be the D (6 bases). Trimming shortened V by 5 bases and J by 1 base, and 18 bases separated the two germline ends. This CDR3 has 16 amino acids. Germline-derived CDR1 and CDR2 are LNHNV and YYDKDF (reference sequence). The CDR3 is CATSPGLTPGSYEQYF. The CDR3 DNA sequence: TGTGCCACCAGCCCGGGACTTACCCCCGGGTCCTACGAGCAGTACTTC.

The chain combines TRBV4-3 with TRBJ1-2; TRBD1 agrees at 9 bases. The V and J ends lost 0 bases and 12 bases, in that order; junction bases with no gene match: 11. The germline CDR1 and CDR2 sequences are LGHNA and YSLEER. CDR3 length equals 15 residues. Here the CDR3 reads CASSQDGAQGAVDTF. The CDR3 nucleotides are TGCGCCAGCAGCCAAGATGGGGCACAGGGGGCCGTAGACACCTTC.

V usage is TRBV7-2 and J usage is TRBJ2-1; 9 bases align to TRBD2. The V and J ends lost 5 bases and 9 bases, in that order; junction bases with no gene match: 11. The CDR3 extends over 15 amino acids. Germline CDR1 is SGHTA and CDR2 is FQGNSA. The CDR3 is CASSLLGGGATEQFF. The DNA for the CDR3 is TGTGCCAGCAGCCTCCTTGGCGGGGGGGCCACTGAGCAGTTCTTC. The variable domain in full, with the rest retrieved from reference TRBV7-2 and TRBJ2-1, is GAGVSQSPSNKVTEKGKDVELRCDPISGHTALYWYRQSLGQGLEFLIYFQGNSAPDKSGLPSDRFSAERTGGSVSTLTIQRTQQEDSAVYLCASSLLGGGATEQFFGPGTRLTVL.

The V call is TRBV6-5, the J call TRBJ2-7; the D gene could be TRBD1 or TRBD2 (5 bases each). CDR3 length: 13 residues. Trimming took 10 bases from V and 5 from J, leaving 18 bases between them. Germline values: CDR1 MNHEY, CDR2 SVGAGI. For the CDR3, the DNA is TGTGCCACTTTCAGGGCGGAGAGGGACGAGCAGTACTTC. Translation: CATFRAERDEQYF.

This chain links TRBV19 with TRBJ2-3; D call uncertain. Trimming took 5 bases from V and 2 from J, leaving 8 bases between them. This CDR3 spans 13 amino acids. From germline, CDR1 is LNHDA and CDR2 SQIVND (reference sequence). The CDR3 coding sequence is TGTGCCAGTAGTTACTCGTACACAGATACGCAGTATTTT. Its translation is CASSYSYTDTQYF.

This chain uses TRBV27 with TRBJ2-7, with TRBD2 matching 8 bases. The trim removed 5 bases at V and 2 bases at J, leaving 11 bases unmatched. The CDR3 runs to 16 residues. Germline values: CDR1 MNHEY, CDR2 SMNVEV (reference sequence). CDR3 sequence: CASSTYGGAGAYEQYF. CDR3 coding DNA: TGTGCCAGCAGTACCTACGGGGGGGCCGGGGCCTACGAGCAGTACTTC.

This clone turned up a few times. CDR3 protein: CAWSVAGVGTQYF. For the CDR3, the DNA is TGTGCCTGGAGTGTAGCGGGGGTAGGGACCCAGTACTTC. The rearrangement links TRBV30 to TRBJ2-5, with 8 bases that match TRBD2. CDR3 length: 13 amino acids. The ends lost 0 bases at V and 7 bases at J; junction bases unmatched: 4. Per the germline V gene, CDR1 is GTSNPN and CDR2 is SVGIG (reference sequence).

This clone occurred once. The V gene is TRBV2, the J gene TRBJ1-6; D gene ambiguous. Trimming removed 6 bases from V and 10 bases from J, with 16 bases in between. The CDR3 is 14 residues long. The germline CDR1 and CDR2 sequences are SNHLY and FYNNEI. The CDR3 region is CASSRTRQASPLHF. The CDR3 coding sequence is TGTGCCAGCAGCCGGACTAGGCAAGCATCACCCCTCCACTTT.

The CDR3 sequence: CASSHRAKPQEKLFF. The DNA of the CDR3 is TGTGCCAGCAGTCACCGGGCCAAGCCCCAAGAAAAACTGTTTTTT. The rearrangement joins TRBV28 to TRBJ1-4, with D unclear. The CDR3 loop spans 15 amino acids. Germline V CDR1 and CDR2: MDHEN, SYDVKM. V was cut by 5 bases and J by 8 bases, with 18 bases left in between.

The chain links TRBV2 to TRBJ1-6; TRBD1 might be the D (5 bases). This CDR3 is built from 17 residues. The germline V gene has CDR1 SNHLY and CDR2 FYNNEI. Trimming removed 8 bases from V and 0 bases from J, with 17 bases in between. In DNA form, the CDR3 reads TGTGCCAGCGTGAAGGGAGGGGAAAGCTCCTATAATTCACCCCTCCACTTT. This encodes CASVKGGESSYNSPLHF.

The gene calls are TRBV5-1 and TRBJ1-6; D possibly corresponds to TRBD1 (5 bases). Germline CDR1 SGHRS, CDR2 YFSETQ. The ends were cut back, 0 bases at V and 10 bases at J, with 14 bases in the middle. The CDR3 has 15 residues. The DNA for the CDR3 is TGCGCCAGCAGCTTGGAGGGAACAGGCCCCTCACCCCTCCACTTT. Translating gives CASSLEGTGPSPLHF. Complete variable domain (other parts from reference TRBV5-1 and TRBJ1-6): KAGVTQTPRYLIKTRGQQVTLSCSPISGHRSVSWYQQTPGQGLQFLFEYFSETQRNKGNFPGRFSGRQFSNSRSEMNVSTLELGDSALYLCASSLEGTGPSPLHFGNGTRLTVT.

This clone was counted a single time. The rearrangement joins TRBV9 to TRBJ2-7; D call uncertain. V lost 2 bases and J 2 bases, leaving 11 bases between the germline ends. This CDR3 is built from 14 residues. CDR1 and CDR2 from the germline V gene are SGDLS and YYNGEE. The CDR3 DNA follows: TGTGCCAGCAGCGTCGGACCCATAACCTACGAGCAGTACTTC. Protein product: CASSVGPITYEQYF.

The chain couples TRBV2 to TRBJ2-7; the D gene is possibly TRBD2 (5 bases). The germline V gene encodes CDR1 SNHLY and CDR2 FYNNEI. There are 14 residues in the CDR3. Trimming removed 5 bases at V and 3 bases at J, with 14 bases between. The CDR3 region is CASSPGFSFYEQYF. In DNA form, the CDR3 reads TGTGCCAGCAGTCCGGGATTCTCCTTCTACGAGCAGTACTTC.

This rearrangement joins TRBV27 to TRBJ2-3, with TRBD2 matching 11 bases. CDR1 is MNHEY and CDR2 is SMNVEV in the germline V gene (reference sequence). This CDR3 is built from 16 residues. Losses at the gene ends were 5 bases for V and 7 bases for J; bases not matched to a gene: 11. The CDR3: CASSRTGTSGVYTQYF. DNA of the CDR3: TGTGCCAGCAGTCGAACCGGGACTAGCGGTGTTTATACGCAGTATTTT.

Points on this clone: This sample also contains other DNA sequences that code for the same CDR3. The chain carries TRBV2 and TRBJ2-1; 11 bases fit TRBD1. Germline V lookup: CDR1 SNHLY, CDR2 FYNNEI. Unmatched junction bases numbered 9, after V lost 10 bases and J lost 7 bases. The CDR3 runs 14 residues. CDR3 DNA sequence: TGTGCCATCATAGGGGACAGGGGGGGGAATGAGCAGTTCTTC. The encoded protein is CAIIGDRGGNEQFF. Supplemented by reference TRBV2 and TRBJ2-1, the full variable domain reads EPEVTQTPSHQVTQMGQEVILRCVPISNHLYFYWYRQILGQKVEFLVSFYNNEISEKSEIFDDQFSVERPDGSNFTLKIRSTKLEDSAMYFCAIIGDRGGNEQFFGPGTRLTVL.

The chain links TRBV19 to TRBJ1-2; no clear D. Germline-derived CDR1 and CDR2 are LNHDA and SQIVND (reference sequence). This CDR3 comprises 15 residues. Trimming left V 7 bases short and J 0 bases short, with 15 bases between. DNA for the CDR3: TGTGCCAGTAATCCGAGAGGAGATACTAACTATGGCTACACCTTC. Translated, it gives CASNPRGDTNYGYTF.

This clone was seen a few times. The chain is built from TRBV4-1 and TRBJ1-1; D unresolved. V shed 4 bases and J shed 0 bases, with 12 bases lying between them. This CDR3 is 15 amino acids long. Germline V gene data show CDR1 as MGHRA and CDR2 as YSYEKL. The CDR3 here is CASSRSPSMNTEAFF. For the CDR3, the DNA is TGCGCCAGCAGCCGAAGTCCCAGTATGAACACTGAAGCTTTCTTT.

This clone was found once. This chain connects TRBV27 to TRBJ2-1; possibly TRBD1 or TRBD2 for D (6 bases each). Trimming pared 6 bases from V and 5 bases from J, leaving 14 bases between. CDR3 size: 14 residues. Germline-derived CDR1 and CDR2 are MNHEY and SMNVEV (reference sequence). The CDR3 sequence is CASSRGTTHNEQFF. The CDR3 bases are TGTGCCAGCAGCCGCGGGACAACCCACAATGAGCAGTTCTTC.

The rearrangement links TRBV5-1 to TRBJ1-2; D is unclear. The CDR3 contains 14 residues. Trimming took 0 bases from V and 4 from J, leaving 10 bases between them. Germline V gene sequence: CDR1 SGHRS, CDR2 YFSETQ. CDR3 protein: CASSLAVSSYGYTF. CDR3 DNA sequence: TGCGCCAGCAGCTTGGCGGTCAGCTCCTATGGCTACACCTTC.

The chain recombines TRBV12-5 with TRBJ1-1; 9 bases line up with TRBD1. The CDR3 has 14 amino acids. Germline V gene data show CDR1 as LGHNT and CDR2 as FRNRAP. Trimming removed 7 bases from V and 6 bases from J; junction bases left unmatched: 9. The CDR3 loop reads CASAPGQGSSEAFF. As DNA, the CDR3 is TGTGCTAGTGCCCCGGGACAGGGCTCCTCTGAAGCTTTCTTT. The full variable domain, with the rest looked up from reference TRBV12-5 and TRBJ1-1, is DARVTQTPRHKVTEMGQEVTMRCQPILGHNTVFWYRQTMMQGLELLAYFRNRAPLDDSGMPKDRFSAEMPDATLATLKIQPSEPRDSAVYFCASAPGQGSSEAFFGQGTRLTVV.

This clone is medium-sized within its sample. The V gene is TRBV23-1, the J gene TRBJ2-7, with D perhaps TRBD2 (5 bases). TRBV23-1 is an ORF, with its function uncertain. The CDR3 consists of 13 residues. With 11 bases removed from V and 2 bases from J, the gap between germline ends came to 16 bases. The CDR3 region has the DNA TGCGCCCGCTTATTGTCCGGGACCTACGAGCAGTACTTC. Translating gives CARLLSGTYEQYF.

The chain carries TRBV5-8 and TRBJ2-7, with D possibly matching TRBD1 (6 bases). The V gene lost 4 bases and the J gene lost 0 bases, with 14 bases spanning the gap. Germline CDR1 is SGHTS and CDR2 is YDEGEE. This CDR3 is 15 amino acids long. CDR3 sequence reads: CASSKHRVSSYEQYF. In nucleotides, the CDR3 is TGTGCCAGCAGCAAACACAGGGTTAGCTCCTACGAGCAGTACTTC.

This sequence joins TRBV6-5 and TRBJ2-1, with a weak D call TRBD2 (6 bases). The CDR3 is 14 residues long. The V and J ends lost 2 bases and 11 bases respectively, with 16 bases between them. Germline lookup yields CDR1 MNHEY and CDR2 SVGAGI. This chain's CDR3 is CASSYPAGGGKQFF. The CDR3 bases are TGTGCCAGCAGTTACCCAGCGGGCGGTGGAAAGCAGTTCTTC.

Points on this clone: The identical CDR3 is also encoded by other nucleotide sequences in the sample. The V and J genes are TRBV6-5 and TRBJ2-1; D is ambiguous. The CDR3 spans 11 residues. Trimming shortened V by 4 bases and J by 9 bases, and 7 bases separated the two germline ends. Germline loops: CDR1 MNHEY, CDR2 SVGAGI. Written as DNA, the CDR3 is TGTGCCAGCAGTTCCGGCGGTGAGCAGTTCTTC. This sequence encodes CASSSGGEQFF.

Written as DNA, the CDR3 is TGTGCCAGCAAAGAGGTTGATTCCAAAAACATTCAGTACTTC. It encodes CASKEVDSKNIQYF. V usage is TRBV28 and J usage is TRBJ2-4; unclear D gene. The CDR3 extends over 14 amino acids. V dropped 7 bases and J dropped 2 bases, with 12 bases sitting between them. Germline loops: CDR1 MDHEN, CDR2 SYDVKM.

V is TRBV4-3 and J is TRBJ1-2; no clear D. The CDR3 has 15 residues. Germline CDR1 is LGHNA and CDR2 is YSLEER. The ends were cut back, 0 bases at V and 2 bases at J, with 10 bases in the middle. Here the CDR3 DNA reads TGCGCCAGCAGCCAAGATTCGTCTTACAACTATGGCTACACCTTC. It specifies CASSQDSSYNYGYTF.

This chain connects TRBV9 to TRBJ1-1, with 7 bases lining up with TRBD1. With 5 bases clipped from V and 10 bases from J, the junction kept 14 bases outside the gene matches. Germline V gives CDR1 SGDLS, CDR2 YYNGEE. CDR3 length equals 14 residues. This CDR3 reads CASSQGGDFSPAFF. The CDR3 bases are TGTGCCAGCAGTCAAGGGGGCGATTTTTCTCCAGCTTTCTTT.

This clone is medium-sized within its sample. The CDR3 loop reads CASSLGSGHTEAFF. The DNA of the CDR3 is TGTGCCAGCAGCTTAGGCAGTGGGCACACTGAAGCTTTCTTT. The chain recombines TRBV11-2 with TRBJ1-1; D unresolved. Germline V CDR1 and CDR2: SGHAT, FQNNGV. This CDR3 comprises 14 residues. V was pared by 1 base and J by 3 bases, with 9 bases between. The complete variable domain, with remaining parts taken from reference TRBV11-2 and TRBJ1-1, reads EAGVAQSPRYKIIEKRQSVAFWCNPISGHATLYWYQQILGQGPKLLIQFQNNGVVDDSQLPKDRFSAERLKGVDSTLKIQPAKLEDSAVYLCASSLGSGHTEAFFGQGTRLTVV.

The chain couples TRBV19 to TRBJ2-2, with a possible D match to TRBD1 (5 bases). Looked up from germline, CDR1 is LNHDA and CDR2 is SQIVND (reference sequence). There are 13 residues in the CDR3. Trimming stripped 5 bases from V and 3 bases from J, with 7 bases between. DNA for the CDR3: TGTGCCAGTAGTTCCAGGGACACCGGGGAGCTGTTTTTT. Its translation: CASSSRDTGELFF.

This rearrangement joins TRBV11-3 to TRBJ2-1; weak D call: TRBD2 (7 bases). The V end was cut by 3 bases, the J end by 6 bases, with 12 bases between. There are 14 residues in the CDR3. CDR1 is SGHNT, CDR2 YENEEA, per germline. In DNA form, the CDR3 reads TGTGCCAGCAGCTTCAGGGAGGGGGTCAATGAGCAGTTCTTC. The encoded protein is CASSFREGVNEQFF.